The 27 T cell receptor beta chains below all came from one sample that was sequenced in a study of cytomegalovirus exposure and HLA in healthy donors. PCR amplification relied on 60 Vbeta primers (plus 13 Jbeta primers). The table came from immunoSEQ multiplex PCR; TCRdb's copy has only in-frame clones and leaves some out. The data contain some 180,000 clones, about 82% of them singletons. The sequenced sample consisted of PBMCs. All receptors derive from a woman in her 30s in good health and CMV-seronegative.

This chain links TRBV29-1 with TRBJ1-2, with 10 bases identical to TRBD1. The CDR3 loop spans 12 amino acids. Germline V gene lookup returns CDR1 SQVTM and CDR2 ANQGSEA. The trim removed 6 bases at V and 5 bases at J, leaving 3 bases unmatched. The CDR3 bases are TGCAGCGTAGTGGACAGGGGGTATGGCTACACCTTC. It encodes CSVVDRGYGYTF.

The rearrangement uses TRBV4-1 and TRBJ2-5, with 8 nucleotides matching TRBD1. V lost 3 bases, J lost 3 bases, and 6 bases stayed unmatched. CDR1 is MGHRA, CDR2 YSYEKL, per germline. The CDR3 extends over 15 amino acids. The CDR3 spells CASSQGDRTEETQYF. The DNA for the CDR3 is TGCGCCAGCAGCCAGGGGGACAGGACAGAAGAGACCCAGTACTTC.

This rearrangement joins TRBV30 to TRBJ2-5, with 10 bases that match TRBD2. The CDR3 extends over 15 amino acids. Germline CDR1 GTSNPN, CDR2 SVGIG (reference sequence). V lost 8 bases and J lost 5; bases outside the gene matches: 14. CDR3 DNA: TGTGCCGCGGCTAGCGGGGGCCGGGGAGGGGAGACCCAGTACTTC. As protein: CAAASGGRGGETQYF.

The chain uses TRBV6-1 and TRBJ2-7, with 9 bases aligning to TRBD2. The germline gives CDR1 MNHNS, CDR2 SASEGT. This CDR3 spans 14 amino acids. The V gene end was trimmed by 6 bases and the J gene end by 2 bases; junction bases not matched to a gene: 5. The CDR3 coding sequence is TGTGCCAGCAGCCGGACTAGCGCACCCTACGAGCAGTACTTC. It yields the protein CASSRTSAPYEQYF.

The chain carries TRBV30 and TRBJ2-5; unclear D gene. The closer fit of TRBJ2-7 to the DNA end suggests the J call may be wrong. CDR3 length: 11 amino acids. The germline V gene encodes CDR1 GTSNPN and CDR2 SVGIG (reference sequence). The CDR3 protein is CAWSTGYEQYF. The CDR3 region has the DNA TGTGCCTGGAGTACCGGGTACGAGCAGTACTTC.

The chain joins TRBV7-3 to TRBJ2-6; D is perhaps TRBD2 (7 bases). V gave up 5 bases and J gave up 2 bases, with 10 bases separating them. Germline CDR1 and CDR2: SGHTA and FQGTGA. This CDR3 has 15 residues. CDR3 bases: TGTGCCAGCAGCCCGGGGGGCGCTGGGGCCAACGTCCTGACTTTC. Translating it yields CASSPGGAGANVLTF.

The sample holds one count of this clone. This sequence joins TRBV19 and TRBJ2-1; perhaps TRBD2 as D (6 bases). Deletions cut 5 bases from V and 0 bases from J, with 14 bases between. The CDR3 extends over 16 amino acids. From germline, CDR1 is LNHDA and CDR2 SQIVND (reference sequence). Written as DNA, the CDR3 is TGTGCCAGTAGTGTCTCTAGCGCCAGCTCCTACAATGAGCAGTTCTTC. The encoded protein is CASSVSSASSYNEQFF.

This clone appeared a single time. CDR3 residues: CASSLSGVGYTF. In DNA form, the CDR3 reads TGTGCCAGCAGCTTATCAGGGGTCGGCTACACCTTC. V and J are TRBV7-3 and TRBJ1-2; D might be TRBD1 (6 bases). This CDR3 is built from 12 residues. From germline, CDR1 is SGHTA and CDR2 FQGTGA. The V gene lost 2 bases and the J gene lost 8 bases, with 9 bases spanning the gap.

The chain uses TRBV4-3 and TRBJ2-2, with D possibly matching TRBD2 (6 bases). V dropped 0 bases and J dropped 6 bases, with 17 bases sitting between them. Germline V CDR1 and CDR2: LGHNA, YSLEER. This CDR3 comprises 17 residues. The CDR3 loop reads CASSQDGRRRGPGELFF. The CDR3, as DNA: TGCGCCAGCAGCCAAGACGGGCGCCGGAGGGGTCCCGGGGAGCTGTTTTTT.

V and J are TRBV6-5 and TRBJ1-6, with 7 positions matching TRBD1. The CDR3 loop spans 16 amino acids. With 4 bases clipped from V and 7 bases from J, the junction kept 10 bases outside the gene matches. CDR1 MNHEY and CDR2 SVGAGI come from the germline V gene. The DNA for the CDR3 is TGTGCCAGCAGTTCCGCGGGAGGGACAGCCAATTCACCCCTCCACTTT. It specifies CASSSAGGTANSPLHF.

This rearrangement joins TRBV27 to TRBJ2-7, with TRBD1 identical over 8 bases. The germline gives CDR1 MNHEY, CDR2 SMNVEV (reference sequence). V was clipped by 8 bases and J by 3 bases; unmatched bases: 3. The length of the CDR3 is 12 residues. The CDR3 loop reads CASQGQGYEQYF. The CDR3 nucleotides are TGTGCCAGCCAAGGACAGGGCTACGAGCAGTACTTC.

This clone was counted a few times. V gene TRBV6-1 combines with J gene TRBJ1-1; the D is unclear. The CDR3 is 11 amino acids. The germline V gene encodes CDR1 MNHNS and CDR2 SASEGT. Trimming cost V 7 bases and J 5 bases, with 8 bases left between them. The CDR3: CASTGRTEAFF. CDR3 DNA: TGTGCCAGCACGGGTCGGACTGAAGCTTTCTTT.

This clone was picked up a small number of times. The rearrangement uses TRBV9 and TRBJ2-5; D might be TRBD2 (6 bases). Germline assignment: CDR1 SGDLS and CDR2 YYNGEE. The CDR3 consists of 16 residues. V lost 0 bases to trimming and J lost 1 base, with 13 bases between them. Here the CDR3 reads CASSVETGDLQETQYF. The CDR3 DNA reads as TGTGCCAGCAGCGTAGAGACGGGAGATCTCCAAGAGACCCAGTACTTC.

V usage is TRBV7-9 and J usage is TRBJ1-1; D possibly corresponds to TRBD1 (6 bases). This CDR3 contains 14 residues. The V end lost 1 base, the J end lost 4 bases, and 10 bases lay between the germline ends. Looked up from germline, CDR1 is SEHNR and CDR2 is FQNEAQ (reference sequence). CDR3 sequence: CASSLERGATEAFF. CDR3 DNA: TGTGCCAGCAGCTTAGAGCGGGGGGCCACTGAAGCTTTCTTT.

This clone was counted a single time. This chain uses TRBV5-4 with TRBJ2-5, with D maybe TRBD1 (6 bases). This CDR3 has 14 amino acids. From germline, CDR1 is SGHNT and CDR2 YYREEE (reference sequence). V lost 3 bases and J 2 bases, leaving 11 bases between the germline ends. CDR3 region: CASSSWTAQETQYF. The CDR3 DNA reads TGTGCCAGCAGCTCGTGGACAGCACAAGAGACCCAGTACTTC.

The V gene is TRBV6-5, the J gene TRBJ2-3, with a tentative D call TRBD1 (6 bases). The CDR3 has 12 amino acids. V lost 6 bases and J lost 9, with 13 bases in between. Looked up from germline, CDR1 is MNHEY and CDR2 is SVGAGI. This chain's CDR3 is CASSPVGGTQYF. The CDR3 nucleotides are TGTGCCAGCAGCCCAGTTGGGGGCACGCAGTATTTT.

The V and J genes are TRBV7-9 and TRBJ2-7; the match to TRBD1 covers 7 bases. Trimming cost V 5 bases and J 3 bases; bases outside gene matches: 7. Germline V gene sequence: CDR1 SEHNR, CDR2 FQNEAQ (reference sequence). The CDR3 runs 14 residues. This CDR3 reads CASSGGQYDYEQYF. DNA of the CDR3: TGTGCCAGCAGCGGGGGACAGTACGACTACGAGCAGTACTTC. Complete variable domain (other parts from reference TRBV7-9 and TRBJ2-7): DTGVSQNPRHKITKRGQNVTFRCDPISEHNRLYWYRQTLGQGPEFLTYFQNEAQLEKSRLLSDRFSAERPKGSFSTLEIQRTEQGDSAMYLCASSGGQYDYEQYFGPGTRLTVT.

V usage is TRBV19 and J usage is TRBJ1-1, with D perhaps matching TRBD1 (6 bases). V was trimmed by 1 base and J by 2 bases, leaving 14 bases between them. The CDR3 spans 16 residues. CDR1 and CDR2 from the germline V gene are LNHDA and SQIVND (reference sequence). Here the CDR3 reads CASSIATRGLNTEAFF. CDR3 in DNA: TGTGCCAGTAGTATAGCAACCAGGGGCCTAAACACTGAAGCTTTCTTT.

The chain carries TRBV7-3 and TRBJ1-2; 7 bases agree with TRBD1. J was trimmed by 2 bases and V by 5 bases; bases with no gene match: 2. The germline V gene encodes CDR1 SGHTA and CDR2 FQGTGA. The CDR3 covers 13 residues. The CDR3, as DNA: TGTGCCAGCAGCCCGGGACAGAACTATGGCTACACCTTC. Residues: CASSPGQNYGYTF.

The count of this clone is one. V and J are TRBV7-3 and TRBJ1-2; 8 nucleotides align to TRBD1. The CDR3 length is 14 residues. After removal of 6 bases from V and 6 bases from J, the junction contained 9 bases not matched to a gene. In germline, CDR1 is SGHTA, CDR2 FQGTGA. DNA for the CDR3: TGTGCCAGCAGTCCAGGGGGCTCTCTACATGGCTACACCTTC. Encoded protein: CASSPGGSLHGYTF.

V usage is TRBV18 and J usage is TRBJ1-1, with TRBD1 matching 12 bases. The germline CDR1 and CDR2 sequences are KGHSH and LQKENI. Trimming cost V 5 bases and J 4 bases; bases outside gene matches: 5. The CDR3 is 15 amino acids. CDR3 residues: CASSSGQGAPTEAFF. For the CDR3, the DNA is TGTGCCAGCTCATCGGGACAGGGGGCTCCCACTGAAGCTTTCTTT.

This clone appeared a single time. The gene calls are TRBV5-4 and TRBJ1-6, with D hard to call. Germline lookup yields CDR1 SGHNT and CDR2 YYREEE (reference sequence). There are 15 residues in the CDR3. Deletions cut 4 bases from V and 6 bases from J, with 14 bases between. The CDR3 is CASSPTDGVNSPLHF. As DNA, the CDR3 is TGTGCCAGCAGCCCTACAGACGGGGTTAATTCACCCCTCCACTTT.

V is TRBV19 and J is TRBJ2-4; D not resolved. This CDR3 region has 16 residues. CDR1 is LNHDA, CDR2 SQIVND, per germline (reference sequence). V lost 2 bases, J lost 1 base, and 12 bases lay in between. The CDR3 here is CASSIRVVEAKNIQYF. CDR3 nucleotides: TGTGCCAGTAGTATACGTGTTGTTGAGGCCAAAAACATTCAGTACTTC.

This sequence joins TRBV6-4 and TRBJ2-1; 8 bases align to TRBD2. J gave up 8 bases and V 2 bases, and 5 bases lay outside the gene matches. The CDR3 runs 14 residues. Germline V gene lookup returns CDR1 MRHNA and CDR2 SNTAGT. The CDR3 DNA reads TGTGCCAGCAGTGACGGAGCGGGGGCGGATGAGCAGTTCTTC. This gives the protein CASSDGAGADEQFF.

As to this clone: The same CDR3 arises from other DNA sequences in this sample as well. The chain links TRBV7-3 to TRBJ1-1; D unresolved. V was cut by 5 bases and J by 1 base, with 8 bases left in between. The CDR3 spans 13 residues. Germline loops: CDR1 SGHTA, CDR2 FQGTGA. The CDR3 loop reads CASSPPGNTEAFF. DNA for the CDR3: TGTGCCAGCAGCCCCCCCGGGAACACTGAAGCTTTCTTT. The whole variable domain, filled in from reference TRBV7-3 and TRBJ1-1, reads GAGVSQTPSNKVTEKGKYVELRCDPISGHTALYWYRQSLGQGPEFLIYFQGTGAADDSGLPNDRFFAVRPEGSVSTLKIQRTERGDSAVYLCASSPPGNTEAFFGQGTRLTVV.

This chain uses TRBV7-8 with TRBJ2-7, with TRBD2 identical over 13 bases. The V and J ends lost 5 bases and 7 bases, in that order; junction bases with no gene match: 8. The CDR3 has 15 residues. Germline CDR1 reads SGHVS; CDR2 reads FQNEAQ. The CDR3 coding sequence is TGTGCCAGCAGCGCACAACTAGCGGGGGGGCGAGAGCAGTACTTC. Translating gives CASSAQLAGGREQYF.

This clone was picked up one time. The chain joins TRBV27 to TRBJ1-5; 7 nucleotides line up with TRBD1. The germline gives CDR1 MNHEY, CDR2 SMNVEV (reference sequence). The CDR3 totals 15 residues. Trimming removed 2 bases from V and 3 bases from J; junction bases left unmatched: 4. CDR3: CASSLTGQNNQPQHF. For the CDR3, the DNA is TGTGCCAGCAGTTTAACGGGACAGAACAATCAGCCCCAGCATTTT.